The 26 T cell receptor beta chains below were found in one sample sequenced in a study of T cell responses to AZD1222 COVID-19 vaccine. Sequenced by immunoSEQ multiplex PCR; TCRdb stores in-frame clones only, minus some. The sample records under 150,000 clones, 82% being singletons. Specimen: peripheral blood, collected on day 0 of MenACWY control vaccination. The receptors come from an adult in good health.

Regarding this clone: Additional DNA sequences in this sample encode the identical CDR3. The V and J genes are TRBV5-1 and TRBJ2-1, with 7 bases identical to TRBD1. V gave up 0 bases and J gave up 4 bases; unmatched junction bases: 1. Germline CDR1 is SGHRS and CDR2 is YFSETQ. The CDR3 length is 14 residues. In nucleotides, the CDR3 is TGCGCCAGCAGCTTGGGGGACAGTTACAATGAGCAGTTCTTC. This sequence encodes CASSLGDSYNEQFF. The whole variable domain, remainder taken from reference TRBV5-1 and TRBJ2-1, is KAGVTQTPRYLIKTRGQQVTLSCSPISGHRSVSWYQQTPGQGLQFLFEYFSETQRNKGNFPGRFSGRQFSNSRSEMNVSTLELGDSALYLCASSLGDSYNEQFFGPGTRLTVL.

The chain links TRBV20-1 to TRBJ1-5; D not certain. V was trimmed by 3 bases and J by 4 bases, leaving 13 bases between them. In germline, CDR1 is DFQATT, CDR2 SNEGSKA (reference sequence). The CDR3 covers 14 residues. CDR3 coding DNA: TGCAGTGCTAGTCGGCAGGAAGGAAATCAGCCCCAGCATTTT. It encodes CSASRQEGNQPQHF.

The chain joins TRBV14 to TRBJ1-5, with D possibly TRBD1 on 5 matching bases. CDR1 is SGHDN and CDR2 is FVKESK in the germline V gene. The V end lost 2 bases, the J end lost 9 bases, and 8 bases lay between the germline ends. This CDR3 region has 12 residues. Here the CDR3 reads CASSQQGGPQHF. The DNA for the CDR3 is TGTGCCAGCAGCCAACAGGGTGGGCCCCAGCATTTT.

CDR3 amino acids: CASSEQGRDNEKLFF. The CDR3 DNA is TGCGCCAGCAGCGAACAGGGTCGGGATAATGAAAAACTGTTTTTT. J is TRBJ1-4 and V is TRBV5-1, with D perhaps TRBD1 (6 bases). This CDR3 is 15 amino acids long. V lost 4 bases to trimming and J lost 4 bases, with 14 bases between them. Looked up from germline, CDR1 is SGHRS and CDR2 is YFSETQ.

The CDR3, as DNA: TGTGCCAGCAGCTTGGGTGGACCAAGGGCCTACGAGCAGTACGTC. Residues: CASSLGGPRAYEQYV. The rearrangement joins TRBV3-1 (or the pseudogene TRBV3-2) to TRBJ2-7; D unresolved. The V gene lost 5 bases and the J gene lost 2 bases, with 16 bases spanning the gap. Germline loops: CDR1 LGHDT, CDR2 YNNKEL (reference sequence). This CDR3 is 15 amino acids long.

The V gene is TRBV28, the J gene TRBJ1-2, with TRBD1 as a possible D gene (6 bases). The CDR3 runs to 15 residues. V was trimmed by 6 bases and J by 8 bases, leaving 22 bases between them. Germline CDR1 reads MDHEN; CDR2 reads SYDVKM. The CDR3, as DNA: TGTGCCAGCAGGACCCCCGTAGGGGGGTCTGTCGGCTACACCTTC. This codes for CASRTPVGGSVGYTF.

This rearrangement joins TRBV15 to TRBJ1-2, with 12 bases that match TRBD1. V shed 0 bases and J 7 bases; nucleotides not matched to a gene: 12. The germline V gene encodes CDR1 LNHNV and CDR2 YYDKDF (reference sequence). This CDR3 comprises 18 residues. The CDR3 nucleotides are TGTGCCACCAGCAGAGACTTTATTGGGACAGGGGGCAAGAGTGGCTACACCTTC. Its translation: CATSRDFIGTGGKSGYTF.

The CDR3 region has the DNA TGTGCCAGCAGCTTAATCACAGGGGGGAACTATGGCTACACCTTC. This sequence encodes CASSLITGGNYGYTF. V is TRBV7-9 and J is TRBJ1-2; 8 bases align to TRBD1. The V segment lost 2 bases and the J segment 2 bases; nucleotides outside the gene matches: 4. This CDR3 has 15 amino acids. Germline CDR1 is SEHNR and CDR2 is FQNEAQ (reference sequence).

Remarks on this clone: The sample contains more than one DNA sequence encoding this CDR3. The DNA for the CDR3 is TGTGCCACCAGCATAGGGGGGGGCTATGGCTACACCTTC. Translation: CATSIGGGYGYTF. The rearrangement uses TRBV15 and TRBJ1-2; D perhaps matches TRBD1 (6 bases). The CDR3 length is 13 residues. Germline loops: CDR1 LNHNV, CDR2 YYDKDF (reference sequence). The ends were cut back, 4 bases at V and 4 bases at J, with 10 bases in the middle.

This sequence joins TRBV4-2 and TRBJ2-5, with TRBD2 matching over 10 bases. The CDR3 is 14 residues long. Germline CDR1 is LGHNA and CDR2 is YNFKEQ. J was trimmed by 2 bases and V by 4 bases; bases with no gene match: 1. The CDR3 coding sequence is TGTGCCAGCAGCCCTAGCGGGGGTCAAGAGACCCAGTACTTC. Translation: CASSPSGGQETQYF.

The rearrangement uses TRBV3-1 (or the pseudogene TRBV3-2) and TRBJ1-2; D uncertain. The CDR3 length is 12 residues. The V end lost 1 base, the J end lost 5 bases, and 5 bases lay between the germline ends. Germline V CDR1 and CDR2: LGHDT, YNNKEL (reference sequence). The CDR3 DNA reads as TGTGCCAGCAGCCAAGCTGGTTATGGCTACACCTTC. Translated: CASSQAGYGYTF.

In its sample, this clone was seen a few times. The chain combines TRBV28 with TRBJ2-3; TRBD1 matches at 8 bases. The CDR3 spans 16 residues. Germline CDR1 is MDHEN and CDR2 is SYDVKM. Trimming at V came to 6 bases and at J to 7 bases, leaving 15 bases not matched to a gene. In DNA form, the CDR3 reads TGTGCCAGCAGCCCCCCCGGACAGGGTGGGAGGTATACGCAGTATTTT. This encodes CASSPPGQGGRYTQYF.

The gene calls are TRBV5-1 and TRBJ1-5; 9 bases map to TRBD1. This CDR3 is 15 amino acids long. V gave up 1 base and J gave up 5 bases; unmatched junction bases: 4. Per the germline V gene, CDR1 is SGHRS and CDR2 is YFSETQ. The CDR3 sequence: CASSLSRTGDQPQHF. CDR3 nucleotides: TGCGCCAGCAGCTTGTCTCGGACAGGGGATCAGCCCCAGCATTTT.

The chain couples TRBV6-5 to TRBJ1-3; unclear D gene. V was pared by 7 bases and J by 4 bases, with 8 bases between. This CDR3 is 12 amino acids long. Germline V gene data show CDR1 as MNHEY and CDR2 as SVGAGI. Here the CDR3 DNA reads TGTGCCAGCACCGCCGGGGGAAACACCATATATTTT. It codes for CASTAGGNTIYF.

The CDR3 is CASRSGGEGTQYF. CDR3 in DNA: TGTGCCAGTAGAAGCGGGGGCGAGGGGACCCAGTACTTC. V usage is TRBV19 and J usage is TRBJ2-5; the match to TRBD2 covers 8 bases. Germline loops: CDR1 LNHDA, CDR2 SQIVND (reference sequence). The CDR3 is made up of 13 amino acids. V was pared by 6 bases and J by 7 bases, with 7 bases of the junction left unmatched.

This clone was seen more than once but under ten times. V is TRBV5-1 and J is TRBJ2-3; maybe TRBD1 (6 bases). In germline, CDR1 is SGHRS, CDR2 YFSETQ. This CDR3 has 15 amino acids. Trimming left V 4 bases short and J 3 bases short, with 15 bases between. CDR3 residues: CASSLSGAPTDTQYF. In DNA, the CDR3 is TGCGCCAGCAGCCTATCAGGGGCACCAACAGATACGCAGTATTTT.

This sequence joins TRBV28 and TRBJ1-5, with a possible D match to TRBD1 (6 bases). Germline CDR1 is MDHEN and CDR2 is SYDVKM. V was cut by 11 bases and J by 8 bases, with 13 bases left in between. The CDR3 loop spans 11 amino acids. In DNA, the CDR3 is TGTGCCGGGGGGGCAGGGGAGCCCCAGCATTTT. Translating gives CAGGAGEPQHF.

There are a few counts of this clone. The CDR3 region is CASSAGVPEAFF. CDR3 coding DNA: TGTGCCAGCAGCGCAGGAGTGCCTGAAGCTTTCTTT. This chain uses TRBV12-3 or TRBV12-4 with TRBJ1-1; no clear D gene. V was trimmed by 6 bases and J by 6 bases, leaving 11 bases between them. This CDR3 has 12 amino acids.

This clone was seen once. The chain is built from TRBV18 and TRBJ1-6, with TRBD1 matching over 10 bases. This CDR3 has 15 residues. Germline V gene sequence: CDR1 KGHSH, CDR2 LQKENI. V lost 6 bases and J lost 11; bases outside the gene matches: 10. DNA for the CDR3: TGTGCCAGCTCGACTTATGACAGGGGGCTGACACCCCTCCACTTT. Its translation is CASSTYDRGLTPLHF.

This clone appeared a few times. The chain has TRBV6-5 and TRBJ1-1; D unresolved. The CDR3 totals 13 residues. CDR1 is MNHEY, CDR2 SVGAGI, per germline. V gave up 2 bases and J gave up 4 bases, with 8 bases separating them. CDR3 in DNA: TGTGCCAGCAGTTACGAAAGGAGCACTGAAGCTTTCTTT. This encodes CASSYERSTEAFF.

This chain uses TRBV7-9 with TRBJ2-7; tentative D call: TRBD2 (5 bases). Germline V gene lookup returns CDR1 SEHNR and CDR2 FQNEAQ (reference sequence). This CDR3 comprises 15 residues. The ends were cut back, 5 bases at V and 1 base at J, with 15 bases in the middle. CDR3 coding DNA: TGTGCCAGCAGCCCCGTCGGAAGCGGTTCCTACGAGCAGTACTTC. It is translated as CASSPVGSGSYEQYF.

In its sample, this clone was seen a few times. The chain employs TRBV27 and TRBJ2-1, with 10 bases matching TRBD1. Germline CDR1 is MNHEY and CDR2 is SMNVEV (reference sequence). The CDR3 length is 16 residues. Losses at the gene ends were 3 bases for V and 8 bases for J; bases not matched to a gene: 10. The DNA of the CDR3 is TGTGCCAGCAGTTTCTCGACAGGGGGCGTATCCCATGAGCAGTTCTTC. This gives the protein CASSFSTGGVSHEQFF.

This clone was seen a few times. This chain connects TRBV3-1 (or the pseudogene TRBV3-2) to TRBJ2-7; TRBD2 matches 10 bases. In germline, CDR1 is LGHDT, CDR2 YNNKEL (reference sequence). J was trimmed by 6 bases and V by 1 base; bases with no gene match: 3. This CDR3 is built from 14 residues. CDR3 region: CASSQVSGGAEQYF. CDR3 coding DNA: TGTGCCAGCAGCCAAGTAAGCGGGGGGGCCGAGCAGTACTTC.

This chain joins TRBV27 and TRBJ2-3, with TRBD2 matching 15 bases. After removal of 2 bases from V and 0 bases from J, the junction contained 6 bases not matched to a gene. Germline V lookup: CDR1 MNHEY, CDR2 SMNVEV (reference sequence). This CDR3 has 19 residues. In DNA, the CDR3 is TGTGCCAGCAGTTTAGTGGGACTAGCGGGGGGAGCTAGCACAGATACGCAGTATTTT. Translating it yields CASSLVGLAGGASTDTQYF.

CDR3 sequence: CASSKQGGKDGYTF. In DNA form, the CDR3 reads TGTGCCAGCAGTAAGCAGGGGGGGAAGGATGGCTACACCTTC. J is TRBJ1-2 and V is TRBV6-5; 7 positions match TRBD1. Trimming at V came to 5 bases and at J to 6 bases, leaving 9 bases not matched to a gene. The CDR3 has 14 amino acids. CDR1 MNHEY and CDR2 SVGAGI come from the germline V gene.

The chain carries TRBV4-1 and TRBJ2-1, with 10 bases fitting TRBD2. Germline values: CDR1 MGHRA, CDR2 YSYEKL. V trimming: 6 bases; J trimming: 8 bases; junction bases outside the gene matches: 13. The CDR3 has 16 amino acids. As DNA, the CDR3 is TGCGCCAGCAGAAGCCTAGGGACTAGCGTAGGGGATGAGCAGTTCTTC. Translation gives CASRSLGTSVGDEQFF.